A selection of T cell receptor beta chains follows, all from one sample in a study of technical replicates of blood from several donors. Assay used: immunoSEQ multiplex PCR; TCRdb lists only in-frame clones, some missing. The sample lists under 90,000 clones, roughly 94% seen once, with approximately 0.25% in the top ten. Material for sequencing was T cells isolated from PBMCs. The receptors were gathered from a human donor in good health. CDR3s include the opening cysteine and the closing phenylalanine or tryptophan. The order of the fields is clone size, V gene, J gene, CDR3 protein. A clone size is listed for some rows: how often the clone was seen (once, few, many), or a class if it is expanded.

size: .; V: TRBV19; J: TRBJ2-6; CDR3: CASSAGDRVYSGANVLTF
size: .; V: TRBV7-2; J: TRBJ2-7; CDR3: CASSLVFSTDEQYF
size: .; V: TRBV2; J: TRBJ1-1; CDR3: CASSVAMNTEAFF
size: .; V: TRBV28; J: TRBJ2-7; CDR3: CASSPGGWREGYEQYF
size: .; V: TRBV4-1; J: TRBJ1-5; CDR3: CASSQTADGTPQHF
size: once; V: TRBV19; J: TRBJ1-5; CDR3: CATWDSGWQPQHF
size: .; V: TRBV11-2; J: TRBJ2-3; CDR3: CASSLPREGYSNTQYF
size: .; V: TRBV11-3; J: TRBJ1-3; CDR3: CASSKSRASGNTIYF
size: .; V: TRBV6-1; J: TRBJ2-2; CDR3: CASRETRTSGTTGELFF
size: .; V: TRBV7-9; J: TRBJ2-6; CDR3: CASTHREAGANVLTF
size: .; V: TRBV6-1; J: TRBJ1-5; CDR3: CASSESGAVNQPQHF
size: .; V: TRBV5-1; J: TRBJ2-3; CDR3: CASIRGGAADTQYF
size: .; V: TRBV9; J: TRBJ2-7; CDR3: CASSVGPGTEQYF
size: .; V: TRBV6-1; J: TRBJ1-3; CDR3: CASSGTSSGNTIYF